The 16 T cell receptor beta chains given below trace back to one sample, sequenced in a study of blood T cells in healthy people across ages. Alongside a J-beta primer mix, a sample-barcoded 5' primer served in a second PCR lasting about 7 to 12 cycles. MiXCR, applied by TCRdb to the 5' RACE reads, yields one record per CDR3 protein. The table has approximately 1,700,000 distinct CDR3 sequences, about two fifths seen once. Sequenced material: blood. All receptors derive from a human donor in good health.

This clonotype was picked up a small number of times. V is TRBV10-3 and J is TRBJ2-3; 9 nucleotides align to TRBD2. The junction had 6 bases not matched to a gene; V was cut back by 4 bases and J by 1 base. Germline-derived CDR1 and CDR2 are ENHRY and SYGVKD. This CDR3 has 16 amino acids. CDR3: CAISVLAGKGTDTQYF. The CDR3 bases are TGTGCCATCAGTGTACTAGCGGGTAAAGGCACAGATACGCAGTATTTT.

This clonotype was counted a few times. The chain has TRBV5-1 and TRBJ2-3; D is unclear. V lost 4 bases, J lost 2 bases, and 14 bases lay in between. The germline gives CDR1 SGHRS, CDR2 YFSETQ. CDR3 size: 15 residues. The CDR3 DNA sequence: TGCGCCAGCAGCCCGACCCGAGGCCCCACAGATACGCAGTATTTT. As protein: CASSPTRGPTDTQYF. The full variable domain, in which reference TRBV5-1 and TRBJ2-3 provide the parts outside the CDR3, is KAGVTQTPRYLIKTRGQQVTLSCSPISGHRSVSWYQQTPGQGLQFLFEYFSETQRNKGNFPGRFSGRQFSNSRSEMNVSTLELGDSALYLCASSPTRGPTDTQYFGPGTRLTVL.

CDR3 DNA sequence: TGTGCCAGCAGTTCCTCGAGGAAGGGGGTTTATAGCAATCAGCCCCAGCATTTT. Protein product: CASSSSRKGVYSNQPQHF. The rearrangement uses TRBV28 and TRBJ1-5, with D possibly TRBD1 on 6 matching bases. Germline CDR1 is MDHEN and CDR2 is SYDVKM. The CDR3 sequence is 18 residues long. V lost 4 bases and J 0 bases, leaving 19 bases between the germline ends. Variable domain in full (rest from reference TRBV28 and TRBJ1-5): DVKVTQSSRYLVKRTGEKVFLECVQDMDHENMFWYRQDPGLGLRLIYFSYDVKMKEKGDIPEGYSVSREKKERFSLILESASTNQTSMYLCASSSSRKGVYSNQPQHFGDGTRLSIL.

There are a few counts of this clonotype. The chain joins TRBV4-1 to TRBJ1-2; D is ambiguous. This CDR3 contains 15 residues. Deletions cut 4 bases from V and 5 bases from J, with 17 bases between. Germline loops: CDR1 MGHRA, CDR2 YSYEKL. The DNA for the CDR3 is TGCGCCAGCAGCCCGAGGAATTCCGGAGGATATGGCTACACCTTC. Translated: CASSPRNSGGYGYTF.

This clonotype was found many times. This chain links TRBV25-1 with TRBJ2-1; 12 bases are a match to TRBD1. The V and J ends lost 4 bases and 9 bases, in that order; junction bases with no gene match: 7. The CDR3 runs to 15 residues. Germline V lookup: CDR1 MGHDK, CDR2 SYGVNS. The CDR3 sequence: CASSGRDRGQGEQFF. CDR3 DNA: TGTGCCAGCAGTGGGCGGGACAGGGGGCAAGGTGAGCAGTTCTTC.

The chain carries TRBV9 and TRBJ2-2; D is ambiguous. CDR1 is SGDLS, CDR2 YYNGEE, per germline. Trimming stripped 0 bases from V and 4 bases from J, with 7 bases between. The CDR3 loop spans 14 amino acids. The CDR3 here is CASSVGVGTGELFF. The CDR3 region has the DNA TGTGCCAGCAGCGTAGGTGTCGGCACCGGGGAGCTGTTTTTT.

This clonotype was seen more than once but under ten times. V and J are TRBV20-1 and TRBJ1-2; D is undetermined. The CDR3 sequence is 13 residues long. The germline CDR1 and CDR2 sequences are DFQATT and SNEGSKA (reference sequence). Trimming pared 2 bases from V and 5 bases from J, leaving 12 bases between. CDR3 sequence (DNA): TGCAGTGCTAGATTACGGGCGCGATATGGCTACACCTTC. Translating gives CSARLRARYGYTF.

The DNA of the CDR3 is TGCAGTGCTGGACTTAGGGGAGATACGCAGTATTTT. This encodes CSAGLRGDTQYF. The rearrangement joins TRBV20-1 to TRBJ2-3, with D perhaps being TRBD1 or TRBD2 (5 bases each). Trimming pared 5 bases from V and 5 bases from J, leaving 11 bases between. The CDR3 extends over 12 amino acids. The V gene's germline CDR1 is DFQATT and CDR2 SNEGSKA (reference sequence).

The chain carries TRBV29-1 and TRBJ1-5; 8 nucleotides agree with TRBD1. This CDR3 spans 14 amino acids. Per the germline V gene, CDR1 is SQVTM and CDR2 is ANQGSEA. J gave up 2 bases and V 7 bases, and 7 bases lay outside the gene matches. The CDR3 sequence: CSAIQGVGNQPQHF. CDR3 in DNA: TGCAGCGCGATACAGGGGGTGGGCAATCAGCCCCAGCATTTT.

V is TRBV4-3 and J is TRBJ2-1, with TRBD2 matching 8 bases. Germline lookup yields CDR1 LGHNA and CDR2 YSLEER. This CDR3 contains 16 residues. The ends lost 4 bases at V and 2 bases at J; junction bases unmatched: 7. CDR3 in amino acids: CASSPETSGPYNEQFF. CDR3 coding DNA: TGCGCCAGCAGCCCAGAAACTAGCGGACCCTACAATGAGCAGTTCTTC.

This clonotype was picked up a small number of times. The J gene is TRBJ2-5, the V gene TRBV7-2, with D possibly being TRBD1 (5 bases). Trimming shortened V by 5 bases and J by 5 bases, and 15 bases separated the two germline ends. Looked up from germline, CDR1 is SGHTA and CDR2 is FQGNSA. The CDR3 is made up of 14 amino acids. The CDR3 DNA is TGTGCCAGCAGCCTAAACAGGCCAGGGGAGACCCAGTACTTC. Protein: CASSLNRPGETQYF.

The chain carries TRBV29-1 and TRBJ2-1; no definite D call. Germline V gene data show CDR1 as SQVTM and CDR2 as ANQGSEA. The CDR3 is 13 amino acids. Trimming took off 6 bases at V and 4 bases at J, with 13 bases between the two ends. CDR3 nucleotides: TGCAGCGTCTCTGGTGGGGTATACAATGAGCAGTTCTTC. This sequence encodes CSVSGGVYNEQFF.

This clonotype was counted ten times or more. The chain joins TRBV29-1 to TRBJ2-7; D is tentatively TRBD1 or TRBD2 (6 bases each). The V gene's germline CDR1 is SQVTM and CDR2 ANQGSEA. This CDR3 has 13 amino acids. V dropped 3 bases and J dropped 5 bases, with 14 bases sitting between them. As DNA, the CDR3 is TGCAGCGTTGATGTGGGGGGCTCAAACGAGCAGTACTTC. Encoded protein: CSVDVGGSNEQYF.

The CDR3 region has the DNA TGTGCCAGCAGCTCGCCCGGGCTAGCGGGGGGGAGCTCCTACAATGAGCAGTTCTTC. This codes for CASSSPGLAGGSSYNEQFF. The chain combines TRBV7-2 with TRBJ2-1; TRBD2 matches at 12 bases. The CDR3 has 19 residues. The germline CDR1 and CDR2 sequences are SGHTA and FQGNSA. V was pared by 4 bases and J by 0 bases, with 10 bases of the junction left unmatched. The complete variable domain, with remaining parts taken from reference TRBV7-2 and TRBJ2-1, reads GAGVSQSPSNKVTEKGKDVELRCDPISGHTALYWYRQSLGQGLEFLIYFQGNSAPDKSGLPSDRFSAERTGGSVSTLTIQRTQQEDSAVYLCASSSPGLAGGSSYNEQFFGPGTRLTVL.

The chain couples TRBV20-1 to TRBJ2-7; 11 bases match TRBD2. CDR1 is DFQATT, CDR2 SNEGSKA, per germline (reference sequence). The trim removed 0 bases at V and 3 bases at J, leaving 4 bases unmatched. CDR3 length: 15 residues. The CDR3 loop reads CSARDTSGGSYEQYF. DNA of the CDR3: TGCAGTGCTAGAGATACTAGCGGGGGAAGCTACGAGCAGTACTTC.

The chain joins TRBV19 to TRBJ2-1; D unresolved. CDR3 length: 12 amino acids. V lost 3 bases and J lost 10, with 10 bases in between. Germline V gene data show CDR1 as LNHDA and CDR2 as SQIVND (reference sequence). CDR3: CASSIGVSEQFF. The DNA for the CDR3 is TGTGCCAGTAGTATTGGGGTTTCAGAGCAGTTCTTC.